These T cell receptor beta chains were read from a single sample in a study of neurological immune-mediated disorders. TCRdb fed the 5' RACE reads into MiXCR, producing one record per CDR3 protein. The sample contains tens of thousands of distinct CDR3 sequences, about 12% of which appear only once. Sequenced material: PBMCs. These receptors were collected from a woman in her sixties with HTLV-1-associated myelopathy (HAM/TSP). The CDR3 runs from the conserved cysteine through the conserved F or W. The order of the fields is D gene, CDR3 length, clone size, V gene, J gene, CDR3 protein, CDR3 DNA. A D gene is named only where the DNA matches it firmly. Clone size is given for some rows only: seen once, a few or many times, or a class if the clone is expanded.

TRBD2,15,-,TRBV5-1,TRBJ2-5,CASSLELAGSETQYF,TGCGCCAGCAGCTTGGAATTAGCGGGATCGGAGACCCAGTACTTC
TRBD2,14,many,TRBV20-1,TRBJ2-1,CSVGTSGRLNEQFF,TGCAGTGTTGGGACTAGCGGGAGGTTGAATGAGCAGTTCTTC
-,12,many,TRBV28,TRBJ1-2,CASSSPAYGYTF,TGTGCCAGCAGTTCCCCAGCCTATGGCTACACCTTC
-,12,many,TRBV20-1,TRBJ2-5,CSVPGPKGTQYF,TGCAGTGTTCCTGGACCAAAGGGAACCCAGTACTTC
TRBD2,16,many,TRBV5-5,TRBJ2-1,CASSLPQSGTHNEQFF,TGTGCCAGCAGCTTGCCCCAGAGCGGGACCCACAATGAGCAGTTCTTC
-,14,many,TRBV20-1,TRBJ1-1,CSARDLGQRTEAFF,TGCAGTGCTAGAGATCTTGGACAGCGCACTGAAGCTTTCTTT
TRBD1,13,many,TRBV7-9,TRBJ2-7,CASRRTGSDEQYF,TGTGCCAGCAGGCGGACAGGGTCAGACGAGCAGTACTTC
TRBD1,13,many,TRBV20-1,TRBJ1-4,CSAQKTGREKLFF,TGCAGTGCTCAAAAGACAGGGCGTGAAAAACTGTTTTTT
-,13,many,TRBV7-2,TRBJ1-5,CASSLAPDQPQHF,TGTGCCAGCAGCTTAGCGCCTGATCAGCCCCAGCATTTT
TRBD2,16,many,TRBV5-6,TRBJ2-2,CASSPGLAVYTGELFF,TGTGCCAGCAGCCCGGGACTAGCGGTATACACCGGGGAGCTGTTTTTT
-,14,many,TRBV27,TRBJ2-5,CASSLARGGETQYF,TGTGCCAGCAGTTTAGCCAGGGGAGGAGAGACCCAGTACTTC
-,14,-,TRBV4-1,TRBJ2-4,CASSQGGGGDIQYF,TGCGCCAGCAGCCAAGGGGGCGGCGGGGACATTCAGTACTTC
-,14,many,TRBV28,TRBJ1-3,CASSLTFSGNTIYF,TGTGCCAGCAGCCTGACATTCTCTGGAAACACCATATATTTT
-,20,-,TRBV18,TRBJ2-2,CASSPVRPGTQKTNTGELFF,TGTGCCAGCTCACCAGTTCGGCCCGGGACACAAAAAACGAACACCGGGGAGCTGTTTTTT
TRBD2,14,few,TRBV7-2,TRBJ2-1,CASSNLAGVVEQFF,TGTGCCAGCAGCAACTTAGCGGGAGTTGTTGAGCAGTTCTTC
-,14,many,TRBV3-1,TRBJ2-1,CASSQMGEGNEQFF,TGTGCCAGCAGCCAAATGGGAGAGGGCAATGAGCAGTTCTTC
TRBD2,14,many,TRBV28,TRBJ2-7,CASSRSGRAYEQYF,TGTGCCAGCAGCCGCAGCGGGAGGGCCTACGAGCAGTACTTC
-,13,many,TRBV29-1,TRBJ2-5,CSIPADDQETQYF,TGCAGCATTCCCGCGGATGATCAAGAGACCCAGTACTTC
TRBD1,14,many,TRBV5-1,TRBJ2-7,CASSPGGPSYEQYF,TGCGCCAGCAGCCCAGGGGGACCTTCCTACGAGCAGTACTTC
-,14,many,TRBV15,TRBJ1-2,CATSRREGSLGYTF,TGTGCCACCAGCAGACGGGAAGGGAGTCTTGGCTACACCTTC
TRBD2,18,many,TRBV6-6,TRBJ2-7,CASSSNLLAGKSSYEQYF,TGTGCCAGCAGTTCCAATCTCTTAGCGGGGAAAAGCTCCTACGAGCAGTACTTC
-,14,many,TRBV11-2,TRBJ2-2,CASSLVGGHGELFF,TGTGCCAGCAGCTTAGTAGGAGGGCACGGGGAGCTGTTTTTT
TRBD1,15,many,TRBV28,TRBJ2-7,CASTSQDRVLRRQYF,TGTGCCAGCACCTCTCAGGACAGGGTTCTAAGACGGCAGTACTTC
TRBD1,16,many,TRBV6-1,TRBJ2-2,CASKKKGAMDTGELFF,TGTGCCAGCAAGAAAAAGGGGGCAATGGACACCGGGGAGCTGTTTTTT
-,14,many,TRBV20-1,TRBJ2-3,CSASRELSTDTQYF,TGCAGTGCTAGCCGGGAGCTCAGCACAGATACGCAGTATTTT
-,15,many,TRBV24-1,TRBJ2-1,CATSGRLATYNEQFF,TGTGCCACCAGTGGTAGGCTAGCGACCTACAATGAGCAGTTCTTC